This entry features one TCR beta chain sequence. Antigen: not known. The data stem from a study of shared clonotypes between healthy human individuals. General observations from the study: Naive subsets, compared against memory subsets, generally had larger estimated richness values. Clonotype sharing among donors likely depends on sequencing depth.

Method: immunoSEQ multiplex PCR; TCRdb's copy keeps in-frame clones and lacks some. In the table there are about 580,000 clones, roughly 98% of which are singletons. Germline assignment: CDR1 SGHVS and CDR2 FNYEAQ. V gave up 4 bases and J gave up 4 bases; unmatched junction bases: 10. The CDR3 runs 17 residues. Naive-designated CD8 cells lacked CD45RO, were positively enriched for CCR7, and omitted terminally differentiated effector memory CD45RA+ cells. Donors comprised only Caucasian adults living in Nashville, Tennessee. This TCR was recovered from a man aged 25 to 45 in good health. The specimen was naive CD8+ T cells sorted from blood. The chain recombines TRBV7-6 with TRBJ2-5, with 12 bases identical to TRBD2. CDR3 DNA sequence: TGTGCCAGCAGCTACTGGACTAGCGGGACCCCAGGAGAGACCCAGTACTTC. Residues: CASSYWTSGTPGETQYF.